This TCR beta chain stems from a study of blood T cell repertoires in COVID-19 (TCRdb year 2020). Turning to the overall study: Collaborator samples came from the United States, Italy and Spain and covered acute and convalescent phases of COVID-19. The samples were drawn from two sources: the first 160 participants of the ongoing ImmuneRACE study, and some 1,300 subjects contributed by 6 global collaborators. The repertoires were made available in a free public database intended to serve as a resource for research on the immune response to SARS-CoV-2. The material from the prospective study consisted of cDNA or gDNA derived from T cells, B-cell-depleted T cells, or PBMCs. Subjects who had been exposed to COVID-19, were actively infected with it, or had recovered from it provided the deeply sampled blood TCRbeta repertoires that made up the dataset. Sample metadata almost always included a de-identified subject ID, COVID-19 status, age in years and sex. Where HLA class I and class II types were available, the types were taken from metadata supplied by the sample provider, not from assay-based typing.

On this clone: Its antigen has not been determined. The record has no base qualities; no much larger clone is one base away.

Taken from the germline V gene (reference sequence), the CDR1 and CDR2 loops are SGHNT and YYREEE. The cysteine opens and the phenylalanine closes a CDR3 of 14 amino acids. The only DNA kept is the CDR3, 42 bases in frame from the first base. The junction carries 16 bases between V and J, which are trimmed by 4 bases and 5 bases respectively. TCRbeta CDR3 regions were amplified from genomic DNA by means of the immunoSEQ Assay, a bias-controlled multiplex PCR. Regarding the original processing steps: Within the assay, amplification of reference gene primers was used to estimate how many nucleated cells each sample contained. To quantify the absolute abundance of each unique TCRbeta CDR3 rearrangement, sequence reads were collapsed and filtered. Productive Simpson clonality was computed per sample as the square root of Simpson's diversity index over productive rearrangements. TCRdb provides this immuneACCESS table in a form limited to in-frame rearrangements. Some clones are lacking; in checked studies, under half of them reflect an unresolved V gene, and why the rest are absent is not known. V and J calls and clone size are those listed in that table; D and trimming were worked out from the DNA. Within this sample are a few hundred thousand clones, with about 90% of them counted one time only. The ten most abundant clones make up about 2.9% of the sample.

One collaborating source in Seattle enrolled patients during active infection and followed them longitudinally through the course of disease. The collaborating institutions used their own protocols to collect whole blood in K2EDTA tubes. Collaborator samples were shipped for TCRbeta analysis as frozen whole blood, isolated PBMCs, or DNA extracted from either sample type. Study-wide conclusions, independent of this receptor: The quantity of clinical and demographic metadata differed by source and by participant and was supplied without curation.

The sequence joins TRBV5-4 to TRBJ2-7; a weak D assignment points to TRBD1 (6 bases agree). Material for sequencing was peripheral blood. This receptor was obtained from a woman between 25 and 40 years old with COVID-19, enrolled during active disease. CDR3 protein: CASSRQGTPDEQYF. At the DNA level, the sequence is TGTGCCAGCAGCCGGCAGGGGACCCCCGACGAGCAGTACTTC.